The 8 T cell receptor beta chains below were found in one sample sequenced in a study of blood T cells in healthy people across ages (dated by TCRdb to the mid-2010s). Library preparation was by 5' RACE. For sequencing, an Illumina HiSeq 2500 was employed. A second PCR of about 6 to 11 cycles was performed with a sample-barcoded 5' primer and a J-beta primer mix. The public reads were quality trimmed at Q25 with fastp and then assembled into clones with MiXCR by TCRdb, keeping productive beta chains. CDR3 protein sequences are deduplicated, and each keeps its most common genes and DNA. Counted in this sample were about 1.4 million distinct CDR3 sequences; around 55% of them appeared once. The top ten hold roughly 6.3% of the sample. Sample: blood. These receptors all come from a man in his late teens or twenties in good health.

The chain recombines TRBV12-3 or TRBV12-4 with TRBJ2-5; TRBD1 might be the D (7 bases). V lost 8 bases and J 5 bases, leaving 15 bases between the germline ends. The CDR3 is 13 amino acids. CDR3 in DNA: TGTGCCAGCTACCATCAGGGGGGCGAGACCCAGTACTTC. Translation: CASYHQGGETQYF.

V gene TRBV5-4 combines with J gene TRBJ2-1; TRBD2 matches 13 bases. Germline loops: CDR1 SGHNT, CDR2 YYREEE (reference sequence). The CDR3 totals 14 residues. Trimming cost V 3 bases and J 15 bases; bases outside gene matches: 9. CDR3 nucleotides: TGTGCCAGCAGCTCGGGGACTAGCGGGAAGTCCGTGTTCTTC. As protein: CASSSGTSGKSVFF.

The chain combines TRBV7-9 with TRBJ2-1; 9 bases align to TRBD2. This CDR3 is 15 amino acids long. Unmatched junction bases numbered 7, after V lost 1 base and J lost 9 bases. The germline V gene has CDR1 SEHNR and CDR2 FQNEAQ (reference sequence). The CDR3: CASSLGGGRVSEQFF. CDR3 bases: TGTGCCAGCAGCTTAGGCGGCGGGAGGGTGAGTGAGCAGTTCTTC.

The genes are TRBV6-5 and TRBJ2-3, with D tentatively TRBD1 or TRBD2 (5 bases each). There are 14 residues in the CDR3. CDR1 is MNHEY and CDR2 is SVGAGI in the germline V gene. The V end lost 2 bases, the J end lost 6 bases, and 12 bases lay between the germline ends. Here the CDR3 DNA reads TGTGCCAGCAGTTACGGGACCCTGTACGATACGCAGTATTTT. It encodes CASSYGTLYDTQYF.

This sequence joins TRBV20-1 and TRBJ2-1; D remains ambiguous. The CDR3 is made up of 16 amino acids. From germline, CDR1 is DFQATT and CDR2 SNEGSKA (reference sequence). V lost 0 bases, J lost 1 base, and 13 bases lay in between. The CDR3 nucleotides read TGCAGTGCTAGAGATATTTGGGGAATGTCCTACAATGAGCAGTTCTTC. Translated: CSARDIWGMSYNEQFF.

The V and J genes are TRBV29-1 and TRBJ1-2; perhaps TRBD1 as D (5 bases). V lost 6 bases, J lost 7 bases, and 12 bases lay in between. The CDR3 is 11 amino acids. Germline values: CDR1 SQVTM, CDR2 ANQGSEA. The CDR3 DNA reads as TGCAGCGTACAGGTTTGGCCTGGCTACACCTTC. This translates into CSVQVWPGYTF.

This rearrangement joins TRBV5-1 to TRBJ2-5, with 7 positions matching TRBD2. The CDR3 has 17 residues. V shed 4 bases, J shed 4 bases, and the junction held 16 bases outside the gene matches. The V gene's germline CDR1 is SGHRS and CDR2 YFSETQ. The chain's CDR3 is CASSNAGEGVFRETQYF. CDR3 DNA: TGCGCCAGCAGCAACGCGGGGGAGGGCGTCTTTCGAGAGACCCAGTACTTC.

The chain combines TRBV2 with TRBJ2-7; D gene uncertain. Trimming pared 8 bases from V and 3 bases from J, leaving 8 bases between. Germline CDR1 and CDR2: SNHLY and FYNNEI. The CDR3 spans 11 residues. CDR3 DNA sequence: TGTGCCAGCGGCTACAACTACGAGCAGTACTTC. Translation gives CASGYNYEQYF. The full variable domain, with the rest looked up from reference TRBV2 and TRBJ2-7, is EPEVTQTPSHQVTQMGQEVILRCVPISNHLYFYWYRQILGQKVEFLVSFYNNEISEKSEIFDDQFSVERPDGSNFTLKIRSTKLEDSAMYFCASGYNYEQYFGPGTRLTVT.